This T cell receptor beta chain appears in the sequencing data of a study of cytomegalovirus exposure and HLA in healthy donors. General study results and limits: In presence/absence analyses, roughly uniform sequencing depth across donors was assumed. In a later analysis, the majority of CMV-associated beta chains seemingly showed HLA restriction.

Use of 60 Vbeta and 13 Jbeta primers characterized the PCR. Sequencing used immunoSEQ multiplex PCR; TCRdb keeps in-frame clones, though not all of them. The profile shows about 190,000 clones, 75% to 80% of them singletons. The germline V gene encodes CDR1 SGHDT and CDR2 YYEEEE. V lost 5 bases, J lost 5 bases, and 16 bases lay in between. This CDR3 is 14 amino acids long. Worth noting for this clone: Its antigen is not known.

The sequence was obtained from a woman aged 25-40 years in good health and CMV-seropositive. This sequence joins TRBV5-6 and TRBJ1-2; D unclear. The specimen was PBMCs. The CDR3 DNA sequence: TGTGCCAGCAGGTCCGGGATTTCAGTTTATGGCTACACCTTC. Translation gives CASRSGISVYGYTF.